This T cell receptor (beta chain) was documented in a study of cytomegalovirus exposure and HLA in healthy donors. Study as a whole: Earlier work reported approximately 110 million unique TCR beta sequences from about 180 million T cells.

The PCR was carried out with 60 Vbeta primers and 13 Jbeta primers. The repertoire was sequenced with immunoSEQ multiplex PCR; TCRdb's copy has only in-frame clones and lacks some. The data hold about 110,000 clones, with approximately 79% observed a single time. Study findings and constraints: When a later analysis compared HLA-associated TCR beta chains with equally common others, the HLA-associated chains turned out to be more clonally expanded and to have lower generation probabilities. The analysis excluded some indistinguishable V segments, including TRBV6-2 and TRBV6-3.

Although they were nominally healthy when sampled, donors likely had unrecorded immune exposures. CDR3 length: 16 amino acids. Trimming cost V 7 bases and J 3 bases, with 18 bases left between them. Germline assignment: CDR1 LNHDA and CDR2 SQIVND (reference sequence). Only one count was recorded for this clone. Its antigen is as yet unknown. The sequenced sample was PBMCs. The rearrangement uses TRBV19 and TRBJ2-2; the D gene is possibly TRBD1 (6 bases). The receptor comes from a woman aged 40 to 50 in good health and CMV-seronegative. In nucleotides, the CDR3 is TGTGCCAGTAACCCTTTGGGGGCCTCGGACACCGGGGAGCTGTTTTTT. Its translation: CASNPLGASDTGELFF.